This TCR beta chain was documented in a study of CD8 T cells in Susac syndrome. Sequencing targeted TCR beta in T cells from blood (CD8+ and CD4+). RNA totalling roughly 0.45 to 1 ug underwent reverse transcription with random hexamers. TCRdb fed the immunoSEQ multiplex PCR reads into MiXCR, producing one record per CDR3 protein. There are under 200,000 distinct CDR3 sequences in the sample; approximately 96% occur only once, and around 0.16% lies in the top ten. V lost 0 bases, J lost 5 bases, and 7 bases stayed unmatched. CDR1 and CDR2 from the germline V gene are MNHEY and SVGAGI. This CDR3 is 17 amino acids long.

Specimen: CD8+ T cells from PBMCs. The receptor's source is a human donor with multiple sclerosis. The rearrangement uses TRBV6-5 and TRBJ2-1; 10 bases agree with TRBD2. This chain's CDR3 is CASSYSGGTSANNEQFF. The DNA of the CDR3 is TGTGCCAGCAGTTACTCTGGCGGGACTAGCGCCAACAATGAGCAGTTCTTC.